The present T cell receptor beta chain was sequenced within a study of CD8+CD57+ T cells in acquired aplastic anemia. As for the study in general: The DNA of sorted CD4+ and CD8+ cells averaged around 3 ug.

The CDR3 contains 13 residues. The V gene lost 4 bases and the J gene lost 4 bases, with 11 bases spanning the gap. CDR1 and CDR2 (germline): DFQATT, SNEGSKA (reference sequence). It was genomic DNA that served as the template for profiling TCR beta VDJ and CDR3. TCRdb re-analysed the reads in MiXCR, keeping a single row per CDR3 protein. The table records approximately 200,000 distinct CDR3 sequences, roughly 50% of them present only once. Sequenced patients had shown CD8+CD57+ cell expansion by flow cytometry. Blood came from patients not yet given any therapy. A remark on this clonotype: Its antigen remains unidentified.

Broader study findings: Patients shared twenty-nine CD8+ CDR3 sequences with controls. Patients versus controls showed no significant CD8+ Simpson's diversity difference.

The sequence derives from a human donor with aplastic anemia. The V and J genes are TRBV20-1 and TRBJ2-4, with D hard to call. The material sequenced was sorted CD4+, CD8+, or CD8+CD57+ T cells (not recorded which) from PBMCs. The CDR3: CSATDGAKNIQYF. The CDR3, as DNA: TGCAGTGCTACGGACGGAGCAAAAAACATTCAGTACTTC.